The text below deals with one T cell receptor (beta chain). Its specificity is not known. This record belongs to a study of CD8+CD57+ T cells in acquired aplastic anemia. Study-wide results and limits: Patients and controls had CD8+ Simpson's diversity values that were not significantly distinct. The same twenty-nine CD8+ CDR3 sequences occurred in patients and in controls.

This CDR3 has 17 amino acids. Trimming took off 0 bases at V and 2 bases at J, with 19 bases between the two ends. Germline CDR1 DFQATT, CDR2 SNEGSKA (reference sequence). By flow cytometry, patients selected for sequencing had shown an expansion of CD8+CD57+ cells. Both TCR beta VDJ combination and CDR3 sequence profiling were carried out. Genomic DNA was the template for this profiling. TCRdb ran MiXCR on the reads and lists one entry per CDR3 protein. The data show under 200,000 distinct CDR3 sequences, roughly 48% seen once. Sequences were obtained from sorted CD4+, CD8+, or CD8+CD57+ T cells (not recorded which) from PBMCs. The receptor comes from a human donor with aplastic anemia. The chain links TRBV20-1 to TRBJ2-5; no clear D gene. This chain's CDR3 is CSARDARARIGQETQYF. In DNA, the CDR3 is TGCAGTGCTAGAGATGCTCGGGCCCGGATTGGGCAAGAGACCCAGTACTTC.